These 7 T cell receptor beta chains were sequenced from one sample in a study of T cell clones after liver transplantation. Profiled with immunoSEQ multiplex PCR; TCRdb holds only in-frame clones, not every one. The table records 80,000 or so clones, about 84% of them present only once. Sequences were derived from CD4+ T cells from blood, sampled 45 to 46 months after liver transplant. The receptors come from a human patient who received a liver transplant. Part of the T cells may come from the graft donor.

The chain combines TRBV18 with TRBJ1-5, with D possibly TRBD1 on 5 matching bases. The CDR3 length is 13 residues. CDR1 is KGHSH and CDR2 is LQKENI in the germline V gene. V lost 4 bases, J lost 1 base, and 5 bases lay in between. CDR3 residues: CASSRDSNQPQHF. The CDR3 nucleotides are TGTGCCAGCTCACGGGACAGCAATCAGCCCCAGCATTTT.

The chain is built from TRBV28 and TRBJ1-2, with TRBD1 matching 8 bases. The CDR3 is made up of 15 amino acids. The V segment lost 10 bases and the J segment 4 bases; nucleotides outside the gene matches: 14. The germline CDR1 and CDR2 sequences are MDHEN and SYDVKM. The DNA for the CDR3 is TGTGCCATCGAAACTCAGGGGGCAGTTAGCTATGGCTACACCTTC. This sequence encodes CAIETQGAVSYGYTF.

This clone has a handful of counts. This chain joins TRBV25-1 and TRBJ2-2; D remains unclear. The V and J ends lost 3 bases and 4 bases respectively, with 0 bases between them. The CDR3 length is 11 residues. The germline gives CDR1 MGHDK, CDR2 SYGVNS. The CDR3 DNA follows: TGTGCCAGCAGTGACACCGGGGAGCTGTTTTTT. Its translation is CASSDTGELFF.

The genes are TRBV7-2 and TRBJ2-7; 7 bases map to TRBD1. The CDR3 has 14 amino acids. CDR1 and CDR2 from the germline V gene are SGHTA and FQGNSA. With 3 bases clipped from V and 5 bases from J, the junction kept 7 bases outside the gene matches. DNA for the CDR3: TGTGCCAGCAGCTTGGGGCAGGGGGTCAACGAGCAGTACTTC. Its translation: CASSLGQGVNEQYF.

The chain employs TRBV29-1 and TRBJ2-7; 7 bases line up with TRBD2. Germline trimming cut 5 bases from V and 0 bases from J; bases unmatched to any gene: 7. The V gene's germline CDR1 is SQVTM and CDR2 ANQGSEA. The CDR3 length is 14 residues. CDR3: CSVPRDYTSYEQYF. For the CDR3, the DNA is TGCAGCGTTCCCCGGGACTACACCTCCTACGAGCAGTACTTC.

The rearrangement joins TRBV5-1 to TRBJ2-1; no clear D gene. Germline V gives CDR1 SGHRS, CDR2 YFSETQ. The CDR3 runs 15 residues. The V and J ends lost 4 bases and 5 bases respectively, with 16 bases between them. CDR3: CASSLIPGQDNEQFF. CDR3 in DNA: TGCGCCAGCAGCCTAATACCGGGCCAGGACAATGAGCAGTTCTTC.

This clone has a single count. The gene calls are TRBV7-6 and TRBJ2-5; TRBD1 matches at 8 bases. The germline gives CDR1 SGHVS, CDR2 FNYEAQ. The J segment lost 1 base and the V segment lost 3 bases, leaving 4 bases of the junction unmatched. The CDR3 loop spans 15 amino acids. CDR3 in amino acids: CASSLAQGVQETQYF. The CDR3 DNA reads TGTGCCAGCAGCTTGGCACAGGGGGTCCAAGAGACCCAGTACTTC.